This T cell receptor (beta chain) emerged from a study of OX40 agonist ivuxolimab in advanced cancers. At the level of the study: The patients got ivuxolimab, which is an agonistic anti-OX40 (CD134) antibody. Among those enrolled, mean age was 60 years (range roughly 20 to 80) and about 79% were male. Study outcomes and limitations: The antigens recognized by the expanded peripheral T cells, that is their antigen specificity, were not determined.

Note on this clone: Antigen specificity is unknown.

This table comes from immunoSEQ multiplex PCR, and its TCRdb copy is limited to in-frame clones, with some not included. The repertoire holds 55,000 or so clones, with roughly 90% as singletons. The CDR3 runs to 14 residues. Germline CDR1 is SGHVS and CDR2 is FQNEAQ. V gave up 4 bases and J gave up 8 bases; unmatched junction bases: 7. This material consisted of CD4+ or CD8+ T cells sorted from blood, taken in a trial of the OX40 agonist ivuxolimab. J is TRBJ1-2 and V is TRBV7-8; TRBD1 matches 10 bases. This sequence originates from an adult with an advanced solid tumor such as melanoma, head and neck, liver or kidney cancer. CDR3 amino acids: CASSSTGGDRGYTF. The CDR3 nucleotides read TGTGCCAGCAGCTCGACAGGGGGCGATAGGGGCTACACCTTC.